The rows below give T cell receptor beta chains drawn from one sample of a study of T cells in Graves' hyperthyroidism and ophthalmopathy. TCRdb passed the multiplex PCR reads through MiXCR, listing each CDR3 protein once. The profile shows about 600,000 distinct CDR3 sequences, more than 15% of them singletons. Sequencing was done on a sample of blood. The receptors here all came from a woman aged 40 to 55 with Graves' ophthalmopathy. Each CDR3 is given with its conserved first and last residue. The order of the fields is V gene, J gene, D gene, CDR3 protein. D genes are given only for firm matches.

>TRBV12-3/TRBV12-4|TRBJ1-2|NA
CASSSMVSGYTF
>TRBV6-1|TRBJ2-3|NA
CASKETIGTDTQYF
>TRBV28|TRBJ1-6|NA
CASTLGQIRVNSPLHF
>TRBV6-1|TRBJ1-2|NA
CASSSVHGGYTF
>TRBV5-1|TRBJ2-1|TRBD2
CASSFLSGLAGNEQFF
>TRBV5-1|TRBJ1-1|NA
CASSLFWQGNTEAFF
>TRBV28|TRBJ2-1|NA
CASSFLLGPQGKYEQFF
>TRBV6-1|TRBJ1-2|NA
CASRDTGNPRDYGYTF
>TRBV12-3/TRBV12-4|TRBJ1-1|NA
CASSFGTQNTEAFF
>TRBV7-2|TRBJ2-3|TRBD2
CASSLGRGGGPDTQYF
>TRBV29-1|TRBJ2-1|NA
CSVEKGDFFNEQFF
>TRBV7-7|TRBJ2-1|TRBD1
CASSSGTGGEQFF
>TRBV2|TRBJ1-4|NA
CASSQGNEKLFF
>TRBV29-1|TRBJ1-1|NA
CSAEDYTNTEAFF
>TRBV14|TRBJ1-1|NA
CASSRLTGANTEAFF
>TRBV5-1|TRBJ2-2|NA
CASSLDGTKAGELLF
>TRBV28|TRBJ2-3|NA
CASRAWGAGDTQYF
>TRBV7-9|TRBJ1-2|NA
CASSKSLTGNYGYTF
>TRBV20-1|TRBJ2-7|TRBD2
CSARDRARGGRYEQYF
>TRBV27|TRBJ2-6|NA
CASSPSWAPRFSGANVLTF
>TRBV28|TRBJ2-2|NA
CASSPPRGGTGELFF
>TRBV5-1|TRBJ2-6|NA
CASSASLSAGSGANVLTF
>TRBV28|TRBJ2-3|TRBD2
CASRGTSGRASDTQYF
>TRBV2|TRBJ2-4|TRBD2
CASNGLADTRYF
>TRBV19|TRBJ1-1|TRBD1
CASLTGGFTEAFF
>TRBV5-1|TRBJ1-2|NA
CASSVDLVDGYTF
>TRBV10-1|TRBJ2-7|NA
CASRDGPLGEQYF
>TRBV3-1|TRBJ2-2|NA
CASSQDLTRAGELFF
>TRBV6-5|TRBJ1-1|NA
CASSYPPSAGGTEAFF
>TRBV30|TRBJ2-7|NA
CAWSPAGSYEQYF
>TRBV12-3/TRBV12-4|TRBJ2-7|NA
CASSFFGYEQYF